This passage covers 22 T cell receptor beta chains from one sample sequenced in a study of OX40 agonist ivuxolimab in advanced cancers. TCRdb keeps only in-frame clones here, not all; method: immunoSEQ multiplex PCR. This sample has roughly 62,000 clones; around 83% occur once, and the top ten carry approximately 5%. Source: CD4+ or CD8+ T cells sorted from blood, taken in a trial of the OX40 agonist ivuxolimab. The receptors stem from an adult with an advanced solid tumor such as melanoma, head and neck, liver or kidney cancer.

V gene TRBV6-1 combines with J gene TRBJ1-3; D is unclear. The CDR3 has 14 amino acids. V was trimmed by 5 bases and J by 2 bases, leaving 10 bases between them. Germline values: CDR1 MNHNS, CDR2 SASEGT. The CDR3 spells CASSTVGPGNTIYF. CDR3 bases: TGTGCCAGCAGTACAGTAGGCCCTGGAAACACCATATATTTT.

This chain joins TRBV5-1 and TRBJ2-3; 9 bases align to TRBD2. The CDR3 has 16 amino acids. V lost 4 bases, J lost 5 bases, and 11 bases stayed unmatched. Germline CDR1 is SGHRS and CDR2 is YFSETQ. The CDR3 DNA is TGCGCCAGCAGCACCGGTGGAGCGGGAGGTGGAGATACGCAGTATTTT. Residues: CASSTGGAGGGDTQYF.

This sequence joins TRBV4-3 and TRBJ2-1; the D gene is possibly TRBD1 (5 bases). Germline V lookup: CDR1 LGHNA, CDR2 YSLEER. The CDR3 extends over 16 amino acids. The V end lost 0 bases, the J end lost 0 bases, and 9 bases lay between the germline ends. The CDR3 bases are TGCGCCAGCAGCCAAGATAGGCAGGGCTCCTACAATGAGCAGTTCTTC. This sequence encodes CASSQDRQGSYNEQFF.

The rearrangement links TRBV5-1 to TRBJ2-1; 11 nucleotides match TRBD1. This CDR3 region has 18 residues. The germline V gene has CDR1 SGHRS and CDR2 YFSETQ. V lost 0 bases and J lost 2; bases outside the gene matches: 7. The CDR3 here is CASSLAVPGQGAYNEQFF. In nucleotides, the CDR3 is TGCGCCAGCAGCTTGGCAGTTCCGGGACAGGGGGCCTACAATGAGCAGTTCTTC.

This chain uses TRBV5-8 with TRBJ1-6, with D possibly being TRBD1 (5 bases). With 4 bases removed from V and 7 bases from J, the gap between germline ends came to 15 bases. CDR1 SGHTS and CDR2 YDEGEE come from the germline V gene. The CDR3 sequence is 15 residues long. CDR3 sequence: CASSPEGTQNSPLHF. CDR3 bases: TGTGCCAGCAGCCCTGAAGGGACCCAAAATTCACCCCTCCACTTT.

The CDR3 sequence is CASSPGQSTDTQYF. CDR3 nucleotide sequence: TGTGCCAGCAGTCCGGGGCAGAGCACAGATACGCAGTATTTT. The genes are TRBV9 and TRBJ2-3; D may match TRBD1 or TRBD2 (5 bases each). Trimming removed 5 bases from V and 0 bases from J, with 10 bases in between. The germline V gene has CDR1 SGDLS and CDR2 YYNGEE. CDR3 length: 14 residues.

The chain joins TRBV5-4 to TRBJ2-2; D remains unclear. V dropped 1 base and J dropped 0 bases, with 4 bases sitting between them. CDR1 and CDR2 from the germline V gene are SGHNT and YYREEE (reference sequence). CDR3 size: 14 residues. CDR3 region: CASSLQANTGELFF. The CDR3, as DNA: TGTGCCAGCAGCTTGCAGGCGAACACCGGGGAGCTGTTTTTT. Drawing the rest from reference TRBV5-4 and TRBJ2-2, the complete variable domain is ETGVTQSPTHLIKTRGQQVTLRCSSQSGHNTVSWYQQALGQGPQFIFQYYREEENGRGNFPPRFSGLQFPNYSSELNVNALELDDSALYLCASSLQANTGELFFGEGSRLTVL.

The chain uses TRBV5-1 and TRBJ1-2; no definite D call. CDR3 length equals 15 residues. Germline V gives CDR1 SGHRS, CDR2 YFSETQ. The germline V and J ends were trimmed by 1 base and 4 bases, with 14 bases remaining between them. Here the CDR3 DNA reads TGCGCCAGCAGCTTGCAGGTTGGGCAGAGCTATGGCTACACCTTC. Translated: CASSLQVGQSYGYTF.

The rearrangement links TRBV7-8 to TRBJ2-3; tentatively, D is TRBD1 (6 bases). The CDR3 covers 14 residues. Germline assignment: CDR1 SGHVS and CDR2 FQNEAQ. V lost 3 bases to trimming and J lost 1 base, with 8 bases between them. CDR3 sequence (DNA): TGTGCCAGCAGCTTCGCAGGGGGCACAGATACGCAGTATTTT. Its protein product is CASSFAGGTDTQYF.

The chain combines TRBV14 with TRBJ1-1; tentatively, D is TRBD1 (5 bases). V was shortened by 3 bases and J by 2 bases, with 7 bases between the two germline ends. There are 13 residues in the CDR3. Germline V gene lookup returns CDR1 SGHDN and CDR2 FVKESK. The CDR3 DNA sequence: TGTGCCAGCAGCCAGGGGGTAAACACTGAAGCTTTCTTT. It is translated as CASSQGVNTEAFF.

CDR3 residues: CARGQGFNNEQFF. The CDR3 DNA follows: TGTGCCAGGGGACAGGGGTTTAACAATGAGCAGTTCTTC. The genes are TRBV2 and TRBJ2-1; 10 bases agree with TRBD1. The CDR3 is 13 residues long. Germline V lookup: CDR1 SNHLY, CDR2 FYNNEI. V lost 9 bases and J lost 5; bases outside the gene matches: 4.

This chain uses TRBV11-2 with TRBJ2-5; no clear D. Trimming took 1 base from V and 0 from J, leaving 3 bases between them. From germline, CDR1 is SGHAT and CDR2 FQNNGV. CDR3 length equals 13 residues. The CDR3 spells CASSLVHQETQYF. For the CDR3, the DNA is TGTGCCAGCAGCTTAGTACACCAAGAGACCCAGTACTTC.

The rearrangement links TRBV18 to TRBJ2-3; D possibly uses TRBD1 or TRBD2 (5 bases each). The CDR3 covers 15 residues. In germline, CDR1 is KGHSH, CDR2 LQKENI. Deletions cut 1 base from V and 0 bases from J, with 8 bases between. CDR3 coding DNA: TGTGCCAGCTCACCACGAGGGGCTAGCACAGATACGCAGTATTTT. It encodes CASSPRGASTDTQYF.

J is TRBJ2-2 and V is TRBV12-5; 9 bases line up with TRBD1. V trimming: 2 bases; J trimming: 8 bases; junction bases outside the gene matches: 12. Germline CDR1 and CDR2: LGHNT and FRNRAP. The CDR3 is 17 amino acids. The CDR3 protein is CASGLRPGQGKRGELFF. The CDR3 region has the DNA TGTGCTAGTGGTTTGCGCCCCGGACAGGGGAAGAGGGGGGAGCTGTTTTTT.

This rearrangement joins TRBV7-3 to TRBJ2-3, with 9 bases that match TRBD2. This CDR3 has 15 residues. V was pared by 2 bases and J by 2 bases, with 2 bases of the junction left unmatched. Germline V CDR1 and CDR2: SGHTA, FQGTGA. Written as DNA, the CDR3 is TGTGCCAGCAGCTTAGCGGGAGGGAACACAGATACGCAGTATTTT. Encoded protein: CASSLAGGNTDTQYF.

V gene TRBV28 combines with J gene TRBJ2-2; possible D gene TRBD2, 6 bases. The ends were cut back, 5 bases at V and 4 bases at J, with 11 bases in the middle. The germline gives CDR1 MDHEN, CDR2 SYDVKM. This CDR3 is 14 amino acids long. The DNA for the CDR3 is TGTGCCAGCAGTCCACGGAGGGGCACCGGGGAGCTGTTTTTT. This translates into CASSPRRGTGELFF.

This chain joins TRBV5-4 and TRBJ2-7; D not certain. CDR3 length: 14 residues. V was cut by 4 bases and J by 1 base, with 12 bases left in between. Per germline, CDR1 SGHNT and CDR2 YYREEE (reference sequence). The CDR3 reads CASSPPDRSYEQYF. For the CDR3, the DNA is TGTGCCAGCAGCCCGCCTGACCGATCCTACGAGCAGTACTTC.

The chain is built from TRBV2 and TRBJ2-4, with D hard to call. The CDR3 has 15 residues. CDR1 is SNHLY and CDR2 is FYNNEI in the germline V gene. Deletions cut 4 bases from V and 0 bases from J, with 10 bases between. The CDR3 loop is CASSAAQVAKNIQYF. CDR3 DNA: TGTGCCAGCAGTGCCGCTCAGGTAGCCAAAAACATTCAGTACTTC. Full variable domain (rest looked up from reference TRBV2 and TRBJ2-4): EPEVTQTPSHQVTQMGQEVILRCVPISNHLYFYWYRQILGQKVEFLVSFYNNEISEKSEIFDDQFSVERPDGSNFTLKIRSTKLEDSAMYFCASSAAQVAKNIQYFGAGTRLSVL.

V is TRBV19 and J is TRBJ2-7, with D perhaps TRBD2 (7 bases). The V gene's germline CDR1 is LNHDA and CDR2 SQIVND (reference sequence). This CDR3 has 14 residues. V dropped 5 bases and J dropped 5 bases, with 16 bases sitting between them. CDR3 bases: TGTGCCAGTAGTTGGGGGGGCTCGTCCCACGAGCAGTACTTC. Translating it yields CASSWGGSSHEQYF. The variable domain in full, completed from reference TRBV19 and TRBJ2-7, reads DGGITQSPKYLFRKEGQNVTLSCEQNLNHDAMYWYRQDPGQGLRLIYYSQIVNDFQKGDIAEGYSVSREKKESFPLTVTSAQKNPTAFYLCASSWGGSSHEQYFGPGTRLTVT.

This clone is a singleton in its sample. The V gene is TRBV7-3, the J gene TRBJ2-7, with TRBD1 identical over 7 bases. CDR3 length: 14 amino acids. The germline CDR1 and CDR2 sequences are SGHTA and FQGTGA. J gave up 6 bases and V 5 bases, and 10 bases lay outside the gene matches. The CDR3, as DNA: TGTGCCAGCAGCCGCGCCGACAGGGTCGGCGAGCAGTACTTC. Amino acid sequence: CASSRADRVGEQYF.

This chain connects TRBV9 to TRBJ2-2; D uncertain. This CDR3 has 13 residues. Germline CDR1 SGDLS, CDR2 YYNGEE. V gave up 3 bases and J gave up 8 bases, with 11 bases separating them. CDR3 loop: CASSGGPMGELFF. CDR3 DNA: TGTGCCAGCAGCGGCGGACCTATGGGGGAGCTGTTTTTT.

The chain combines TRBV30 with TRBJ1-4; D might be TRBD1 (6 bases). The CDR3 has 15 residues. The V end lost 5 bases, the J end lost 2 bases, and 15 bases lay between the germline ends. Germline values: CDR1 GTSNPN, CDR2 SVGIG (reference sequence). CDR3 sequence reads: CAWAGGRGTNEKLFF. CDR3 DNA sequence: TGTGCCTGGGCCGGGGGCAGGGGCACTAATGAAAAACTGTTTTTT. The full variable domain, its missing parts supplied by reference TRBV30 and TRBJ1-4, is SQTIHQWPATLVQPVGSPLSLECTVEGTSNPNLYWYRQAAGRGLQLLFYSVGIGQISSEVPQNLSASRPQDRQFILSSKKLLLSDSGFYLCAWAGGRGTNEKLFFGSGTQLSVL.